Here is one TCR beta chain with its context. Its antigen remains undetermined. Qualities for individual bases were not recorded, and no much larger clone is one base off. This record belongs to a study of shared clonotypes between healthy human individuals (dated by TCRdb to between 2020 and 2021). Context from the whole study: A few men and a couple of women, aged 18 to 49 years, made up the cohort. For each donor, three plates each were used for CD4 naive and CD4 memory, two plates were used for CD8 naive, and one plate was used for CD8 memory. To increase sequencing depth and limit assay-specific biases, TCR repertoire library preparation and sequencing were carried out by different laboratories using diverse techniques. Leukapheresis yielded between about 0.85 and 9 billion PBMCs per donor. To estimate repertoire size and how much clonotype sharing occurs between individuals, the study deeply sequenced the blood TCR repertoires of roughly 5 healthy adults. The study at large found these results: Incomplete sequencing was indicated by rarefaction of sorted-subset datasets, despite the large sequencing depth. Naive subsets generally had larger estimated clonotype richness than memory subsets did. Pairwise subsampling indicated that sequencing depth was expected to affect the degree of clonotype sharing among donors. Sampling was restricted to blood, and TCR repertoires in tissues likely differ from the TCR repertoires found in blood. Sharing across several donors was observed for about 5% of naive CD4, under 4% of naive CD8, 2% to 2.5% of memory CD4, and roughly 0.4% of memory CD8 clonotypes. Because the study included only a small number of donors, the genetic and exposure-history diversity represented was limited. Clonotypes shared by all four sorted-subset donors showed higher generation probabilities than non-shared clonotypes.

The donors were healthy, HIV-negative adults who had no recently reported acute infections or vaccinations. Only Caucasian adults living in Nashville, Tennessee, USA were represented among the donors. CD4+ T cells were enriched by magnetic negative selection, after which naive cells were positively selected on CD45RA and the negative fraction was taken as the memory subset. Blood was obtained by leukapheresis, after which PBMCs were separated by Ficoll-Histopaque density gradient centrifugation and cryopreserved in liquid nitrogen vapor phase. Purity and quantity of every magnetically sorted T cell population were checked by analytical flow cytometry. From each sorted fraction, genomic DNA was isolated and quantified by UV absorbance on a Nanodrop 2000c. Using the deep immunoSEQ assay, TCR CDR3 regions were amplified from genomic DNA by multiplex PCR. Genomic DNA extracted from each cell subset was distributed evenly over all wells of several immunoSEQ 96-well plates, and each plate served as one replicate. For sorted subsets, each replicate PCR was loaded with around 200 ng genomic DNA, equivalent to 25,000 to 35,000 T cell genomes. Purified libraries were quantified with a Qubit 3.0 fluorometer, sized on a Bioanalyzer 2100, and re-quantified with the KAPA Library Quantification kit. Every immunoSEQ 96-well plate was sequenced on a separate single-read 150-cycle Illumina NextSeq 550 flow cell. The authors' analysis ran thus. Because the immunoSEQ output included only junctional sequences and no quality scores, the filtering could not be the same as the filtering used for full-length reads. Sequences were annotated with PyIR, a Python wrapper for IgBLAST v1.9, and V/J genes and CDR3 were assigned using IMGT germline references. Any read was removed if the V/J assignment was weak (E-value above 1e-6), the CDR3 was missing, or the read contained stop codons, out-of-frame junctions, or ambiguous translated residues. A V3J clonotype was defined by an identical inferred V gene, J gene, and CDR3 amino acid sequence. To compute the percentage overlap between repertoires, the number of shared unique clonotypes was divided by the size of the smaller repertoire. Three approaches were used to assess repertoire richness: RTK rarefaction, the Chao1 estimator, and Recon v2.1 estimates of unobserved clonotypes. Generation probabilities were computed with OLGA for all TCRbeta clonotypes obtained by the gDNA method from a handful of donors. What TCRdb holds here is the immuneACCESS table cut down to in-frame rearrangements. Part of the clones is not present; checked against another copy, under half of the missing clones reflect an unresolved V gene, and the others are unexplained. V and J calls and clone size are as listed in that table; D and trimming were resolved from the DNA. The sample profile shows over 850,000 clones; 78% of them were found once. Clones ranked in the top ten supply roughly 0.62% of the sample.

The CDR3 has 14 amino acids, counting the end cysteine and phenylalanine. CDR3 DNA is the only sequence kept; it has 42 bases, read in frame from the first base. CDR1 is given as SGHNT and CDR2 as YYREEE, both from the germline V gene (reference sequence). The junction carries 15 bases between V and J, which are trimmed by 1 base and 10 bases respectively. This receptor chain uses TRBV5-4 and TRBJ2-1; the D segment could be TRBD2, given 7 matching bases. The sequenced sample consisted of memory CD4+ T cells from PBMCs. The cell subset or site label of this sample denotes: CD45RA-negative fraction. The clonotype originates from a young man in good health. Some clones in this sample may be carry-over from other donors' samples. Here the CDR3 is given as CASSLSRGAGEQFF. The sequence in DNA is TGTGCCAGCAGCTTGAGTCGGGGGGCCGGGGAGCAGTTCTTC.